This is a list of T cell receptor beta chains from one sample in a study of T cell responses to AZD1222 COVID-19 vaccine. Produced via immunoSEQ multiplex PCR; TCRdb's table is partial and in-frame only. Of some 180,000 clones listed, 85% to 95% are singletons. The sequencing used peripheral blood, collected on day 0 of AZD1222 vaccination. The receptor source for this set is an adult in good health. Both conserved end residues are part of each CDR3. Fields, in order: J gene, D gene, clone size, V gene, CDR3 protein, CDR3 DNA. A D gene is named only where the DNA matches it firmly. Clone size, where shown, is once, few, many, or a class for clones that have expanded.

j_gene: TRBJ1-1; d_gene: .; abundance: .; v_gene: TRBV19; CDR3aa: CASSRRGTEAFF; CDR3nt: TGTGCCAGTAGTCGACGCGGCACTGAAGCTTTCTTT
j_gene: TRBJ1-2; d_gene: .; abundance: .; v_gene: TRBV5-6; CDR3aa: CASSLVPGDYGYTF; CDR3nt: TGTGCCAGCAGCTTGGTGCCAGGGGACTATGGCTACACCTTC
j_gene: TRBJ2-1; d_gene: .; abundance: .; v_gene: TRBV27; CDR3aa: CATRSRSSGARDSYNEQFF; CDR3nt: TGTGCCACCCGAAGCCGCAGTTCTGGAGCGAGGGACTCCTACAATGAGCAGTTCTTC
j_gene: TRBJ2-1; d_gene: .; abundance: .; v_gene: TRBV2; CDR3aa: CASSEEGTTEQFF; CDR3nt: TGTGCCAGCAGTGAAGAAGGTACGACTGAGCAGTTCTTC
j_gene: TRBJ1-5; d_gene: .; abundance: few; v_gene: TRBV6-5; CDR3aa: CASRVQSYSNQPQHF; CDR3nt: TGTGCCAGCAGGGTGCAGAGCTATAGCAATCAGCCCCAGCATTTT
j_gene: TRBJ1-2; d_gene: .; abundance: .; v_gene: TRBV3-1/TRBV3-2; CDR3aa: CASSQVSGRGGYTF; CDR3nt: TGTGCCAGCAGCCAAGTTTCCGGGAGGGGTGGCTACACCTTC
j_gene: TRBJ1-6; d_gene: TRBD1; abundance: once; v_gene: TRBV30; CDR3aa: CAWNRDRTGAPLHF; CDR3nt: TGTGCCTGGAACCGGGACAGAACTGGAGCACCCCTCCACTTT
j_gene: TRBJ1-1; d_gene: .; abundance: .; v_gene: TRBV19; CDR3aa: CASTKAARGETEAFF; CDR3nt: TGTGCCAGTACGAAGGCAGCAAGGGGCGAAACTGAAGCTTTCTTT
j_gene: TRBJ1-2; d_gene: .; abundance: .; v_gene: TRBV6-1; CDR3aa: CASSALSSWQTYLYGYTF; CDR3nt: TGTGCCAGCAGTGCACTTTCTAGTTGGCAGACCTATCTTTATGGCTACACCTTC
j_gene: TRBJ1-1; d_gene: .; abundance: .; v_gene: TRBV10-3; CDR3aa: CAIRTDPNTEAFF; CDR3nt: TGTGCCATCAGGACGGATCCCAACACTGAAGCTTTCTTT
j_gene: TRBJ1-4; d_gene: .; abundance: .; v_gene: TRBV19; CDR3aa: CASSPRPGTNEKLFF; CDR3nt: TGTGCCAGTAGCCCCCGTCCTGGAACTAATGAAAAACTGTTTTTT
j_gene: TRBJ1-1; d_gene: TRBD1; abundance: .; v_gene: TRBV6-2/TRBV6-3; CDR3aa: CASSWTGVKAFF; CDR3nt: TGTGCCAGCAGTTGGACAGGGGTGAAAGCTTTCTTT
j_gene: TRBJ1-2; d_gene: .; abundance: .; v_gene: TRBV7-2; CDR3aa: CASTSTGSVSYGYTF; CDR3nt: TGTGCCAGCACTAGCACAGGGAGCGTTAGCTATGGCTACACCTTC
j_gene: TRBJ1-2; d_gene: TRBD1; abundance: .; v_gene: TRBV6-5; CDR3aa: CASRPRQGTNYGYTF; CDR3nt: TGTGCCAGCAGACCTCGACAGGGAACTAACTATGGCTACACCTTC
j_gene: TRBJ1-1; d_gene: .; abundance: .; v_gene: TRBV3-1/TRBV3-2; CDR3aa: CASRARAGRSNTEAFF; CDR3nt: TGTGCCAGCAGAGCCCGGGCGGGGCGGTCAAACACTGAAGCTTTCTTT
j_gene: TRBJ1-6; d_gene: .; abundance: .; v_gene: TRBV28; CDR3aa: CASRQGLSSPLHF; CDR3nt: TGTGCCAGCAGACAGGGTCTAAGTTCACCCCTCCACTTT